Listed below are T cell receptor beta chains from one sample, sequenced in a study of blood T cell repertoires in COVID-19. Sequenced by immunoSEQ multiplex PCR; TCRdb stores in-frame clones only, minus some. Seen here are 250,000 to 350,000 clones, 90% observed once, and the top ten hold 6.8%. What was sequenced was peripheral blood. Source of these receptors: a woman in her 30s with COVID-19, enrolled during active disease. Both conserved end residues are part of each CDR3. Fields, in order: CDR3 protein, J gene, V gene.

CDR3: CASRAGTSGEQFF
J: TRBJ2-1
V: TRBV7-9

CDR3: CASSPQQGHGYTF
J: TRBJ1-2
V: TRBV7-3

CDR3: CASSPGLGPSSYNEQFF
J: TRBJ2-1
V: TRBV5-1

CDR3: CAAHPGQSPNYGYTF
J: TRBJ1-2
V: TRBV10-3

CDR3: CASSSGEPGNTIYF
J: TRBJ1-3
V: TRBV25-1

CDR3: CASSRRQGYVEAFF
J: TRBJ1-1
V: TRBV19

CDR3: CASSPDRNQPQHF
J: TRBJ1-5
V: TRBV6-4

CDR3: CASSVGLAVYNEQFF
J: TRBJ2-1
V: TRBV9

CDR3: CSVDRTGSIDYGYTF
J: TRBJ1-2
V: TRBV29-1

CDR3: CASSQRVAGGDKTQYF
J: TRBJ2-5
V: TRBV3-1/TRBV3-2

CDR3: CASSIRGQGNEQFF
J: TRBJ2-1
V: TRBV19

CDR3: CASSLVGRGKAEAFF
J: TRBJ1-1
V: TRBV7-9

CDR3: CASSRQGQGAGANVLTF
J: TRBJ2-6
V: TRBV2

CDR3: CASSSLKTSDGNEQFF
J: TRBJ2-1
V: TRBV7-2

CDR3: CASSSDFNSPLHF
J: TRBJ1-6
V: TRBV5-1

CDR3: CASSSWREGLYNEQFF
J: TRBJ2-1
V: TRBV27

CDR3: CASTLDVRASGSREQYF
J: TRBJ2-7
V: TRBV11-2

CDR3: CASSQGLYGRDETQYF
J: TRBJ2-5
V: TRBV14

CDR3: CASSTTGDQPQHF
J: TRBJ1-5
V: TRBV18

CDR3: CASSLRGGSNEKLFF
J: TRBJ1-4
V: TRBV28

CDR3: CASSEGNRGQGYTF
J: TRBJ1-2
V: TRBV6-1

CDR3: CASSQDFGQVLSGNTIYF
J: TRBJ1-3
V: TRBV4-1